This T cell receptor beta chain comes out of a study of T-cell reconstitution after alpha-beta-depleted transplantation in children. Library preparation (for TCRbeta) was performed with unique molecular identifiers. Using its own MiXCR run on the PCR reads, TCRdb lists one record per CDR3 protein. Of 700,000 to 950,000 distinct CDR3 sequences listed, 15% to 20% are singletons. The ends were cut back, 3 bases at V and 6 bases at J, with 15 bases in the middle. This CDR3 has 15 amino acids. In germline, CDR1 is WSHSY, CDR2 SAAADI. The genes are TRBV10-2 and TRBJ2-1, with a tentative D call TRBD2 (6 bases). This receptor was taken from a male patient between 5 and 17 years old who had a stem cell transplant for acute lymphoblastic leukemia, so the T cells may come from the graft donor. The input for sequencing was PBMCs, mostly from graft donor cells, taken 360 days after TCRalphabeta/CD19-depleted stem cell transplant. In nucleotides, the CDR3 is TGCGCCAGCAGTGAAATTTTTGGGGAGGTCAATGAGCAGTTCTTC. Its protein product is CASSEIFGEVNEQFF.